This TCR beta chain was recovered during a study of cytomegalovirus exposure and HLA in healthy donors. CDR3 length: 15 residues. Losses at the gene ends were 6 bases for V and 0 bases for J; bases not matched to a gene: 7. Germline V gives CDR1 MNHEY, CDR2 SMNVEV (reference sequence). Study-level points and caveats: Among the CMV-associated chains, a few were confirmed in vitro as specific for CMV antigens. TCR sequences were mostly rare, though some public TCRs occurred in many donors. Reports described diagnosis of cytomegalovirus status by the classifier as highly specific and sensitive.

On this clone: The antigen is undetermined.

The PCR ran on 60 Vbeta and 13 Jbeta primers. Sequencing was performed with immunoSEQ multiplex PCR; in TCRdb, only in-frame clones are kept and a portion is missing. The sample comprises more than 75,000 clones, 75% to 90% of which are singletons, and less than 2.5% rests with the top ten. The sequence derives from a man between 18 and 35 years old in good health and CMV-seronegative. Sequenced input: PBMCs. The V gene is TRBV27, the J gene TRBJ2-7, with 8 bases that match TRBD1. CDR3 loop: CASSRDRSYSYEQYF. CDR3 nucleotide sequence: TGTGCCAGCAGCCGGGACAGGAGTTACTCCTACGAGCAGTACTTC.